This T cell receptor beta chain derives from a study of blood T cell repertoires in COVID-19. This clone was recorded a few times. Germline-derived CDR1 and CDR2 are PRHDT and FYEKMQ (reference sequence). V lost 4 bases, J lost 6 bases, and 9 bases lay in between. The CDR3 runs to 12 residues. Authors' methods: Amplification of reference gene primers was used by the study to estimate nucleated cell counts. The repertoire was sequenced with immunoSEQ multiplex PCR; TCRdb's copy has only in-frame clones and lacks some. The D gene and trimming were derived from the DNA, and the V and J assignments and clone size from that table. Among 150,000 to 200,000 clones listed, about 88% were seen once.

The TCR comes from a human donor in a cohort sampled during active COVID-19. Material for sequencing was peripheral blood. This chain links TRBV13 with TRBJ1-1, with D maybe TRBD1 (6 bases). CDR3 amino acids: CASSSQGSEAFF. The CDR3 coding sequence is TGTGCCAGCAGCTCACAGGGATCTGAAGCTTTCTTT.